This T cell receptor beta chain was documented in a study of blood T cell repertoires in COVID-19 (dated by TCRdb to 2018 to 2020). A note on the overall study: Collaborator samples came from the United States, Italy and Spain and covered acute and convalescent phases of COVID-19. The prospective study material was composed of cDNA or gDNA derived from T cells, B-cell-depleted T cells, or PBMCs. The dataset comprised deeply sampled blood TCRbeta repertoires from subjects exposed to, actively infected with, or recovered from COVID-19. The repertoires were released in a freely available public database meant as a resource for research on the immune response to SARS-CoV-2. Samples came from the ongoing ImmuneRACE study (first 160 participants) plus 1,254 subjects from 6 global collaborators. Nearly every sample came with metadata listing a de-identified subject ID, COVID-19 status, age in years and sex. HLA class I and class II types, where available, came from metadata supplied by the sample provider rather than from assay-based typing.

The immunoSEQ Assay, a bias-controlled multiplex PCR, was used to amplify TCRbeta CDR3 regions from genomic DNA. Regarding the original processing steps: The number of nucleated cells in each sample was estimated from the amplification of reference gene primers within the assay. Sequence reads were collapsed and filtered to measure the absolute abundance of every unique TCRbeta CDR3 rearrangement. Productive Simpson clonality was computed per sample as the square root of Simpson's diversity index over productive rearrangements. Imported from immuneACCESS, the table was reduced by TCRdb to in-frame sequences with V and J called. These copies leave out some clones; in studies compared against another copy, an unresolved V gene accounts for under half, and the cause of the remainder is not known. The V and J calls and clone size were taken over from that table, and D and trimming were inferred from the DNA. The sample table lists roughly 76,000 clones, 75% to 90% of them with a count of one. Approximately 14% of the sample comes from the top ten.

Whole blood was collected in K2EDTA tubes by collaborating institutions according to the institutions' own protocols. For TCRbeta analysis, collaborators shipped samples as frozen whole blood, isolated PBMCs, or DNA extracted from either of those sample types. Via the germline V gene (reference sequence), CDR1 is SEHNR and CDR2 FQNEAQ. The CDR3 runs 18 residues from the cysteine to the phenylalanine. The sequence is cut down to CDR3 DNA, 54 bases in frame from base 1. Germline trimming: 1 base from V, 4 bases from J; junction bases outside gene matches: 13. What the work shows at the level of the full study, not this receptor alone: The quantity of clinical and demographic metadata differed by source and by participant and was supplied without curation.

A note on this clone: Its cognate antigen has yet to be identified. Base quality data are lacking; no much larger clone is found one base away.

This TCR came from a man between 65 and 85 years old with active or convalescent COVID-19. The rearranged chain carries TRBV7-9 and TRBJ2-3, with 8 bases matching TRBD2. The sample was peripheral blood. The CDR3 here reads CASSLEALREVNPDTQYF. The DNA is as follows: TGTGCCAGCAGCTTAGAGGCGCTGCGGGAGGTTAATCCAGATACGCAGTATTTT.